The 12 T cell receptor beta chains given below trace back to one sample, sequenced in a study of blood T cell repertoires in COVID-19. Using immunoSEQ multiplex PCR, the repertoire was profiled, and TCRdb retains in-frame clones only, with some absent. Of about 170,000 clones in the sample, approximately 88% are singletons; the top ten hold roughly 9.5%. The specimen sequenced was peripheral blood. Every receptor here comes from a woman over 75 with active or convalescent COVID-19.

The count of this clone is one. The DNA for the CDR3 is TGTGCCATCAATGCCGGGACAGGGGGCGGGAACACTGAAGCTTTCTTT. Amino acid sequence: CAINAGTGGGNTEAFF. V is TRBV10-3 and J is TRBJ1-1; TRBD1 matches at 12 bases. Germline loops: CDR1 ENHRY, CDR2 SYGVKD. The CDR3 has 16 amino acids. The junction had 7 bases not matched to a gene; V was cut back by 7 bases and J by 1 base.

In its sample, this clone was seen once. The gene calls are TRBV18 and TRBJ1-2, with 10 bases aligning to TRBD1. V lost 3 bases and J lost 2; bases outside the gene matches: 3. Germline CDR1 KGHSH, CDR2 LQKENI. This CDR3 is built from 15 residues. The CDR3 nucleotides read TGTGCCAGCTCACCGGCGGGACAGGGGAACTATGGCTACACCTTC. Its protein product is CASSPAGQGNYGYTF. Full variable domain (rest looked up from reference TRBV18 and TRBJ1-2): NAGVMQNPRHLVRRRGQEARLRCSPMKGHSHVYWYRQLPEEGLKFMVYLQKENIIDESGMPKERFSAEFPKEGPSILRIQQVVRGDSAAYFCASSPAGQGNYGYTFGSGTRLTVV.

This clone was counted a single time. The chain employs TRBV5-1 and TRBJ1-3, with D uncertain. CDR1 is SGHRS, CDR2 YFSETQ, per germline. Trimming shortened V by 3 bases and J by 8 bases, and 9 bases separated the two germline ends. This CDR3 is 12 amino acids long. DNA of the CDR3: TGCGCCAGCAGCTCGGGCGGGGACACCATATATTTT. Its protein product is CASSSGGDTIYF.

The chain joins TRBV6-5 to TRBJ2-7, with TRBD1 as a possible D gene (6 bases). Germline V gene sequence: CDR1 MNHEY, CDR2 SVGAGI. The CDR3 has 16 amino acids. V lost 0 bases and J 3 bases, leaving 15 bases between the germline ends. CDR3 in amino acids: CASSYSGQGNSYEQYF. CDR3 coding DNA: TGTGCCAGCAGTTACTCAGGGCAGGGGAATAGCTACGAGCAGTACTTC.

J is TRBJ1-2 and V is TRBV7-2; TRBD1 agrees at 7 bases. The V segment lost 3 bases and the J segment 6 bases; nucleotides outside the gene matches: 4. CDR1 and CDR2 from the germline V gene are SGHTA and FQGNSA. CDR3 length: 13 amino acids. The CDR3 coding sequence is TGTGCCAGCAGCTTGGGGACAGACCATGGCTACACCTTC. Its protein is CASSLGTDHGYTF.

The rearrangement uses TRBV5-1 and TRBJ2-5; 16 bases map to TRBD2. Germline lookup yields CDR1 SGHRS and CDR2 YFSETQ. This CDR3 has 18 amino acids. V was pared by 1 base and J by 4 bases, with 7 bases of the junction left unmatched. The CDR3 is CASSLSLGTSGGAETQYF. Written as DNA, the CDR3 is TGCGCCAGCAGCTTGTCGCTCGGGACTAGCGGGGGGGCAGAGACCCAGTACTTC.

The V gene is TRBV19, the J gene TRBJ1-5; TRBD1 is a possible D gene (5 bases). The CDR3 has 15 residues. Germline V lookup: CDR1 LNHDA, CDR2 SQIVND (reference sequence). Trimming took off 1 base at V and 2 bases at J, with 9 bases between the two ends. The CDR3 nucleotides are TGTGCCAGTAGTATAGCGGGGGTGCGCAATCAGCCCCAGCATTTT. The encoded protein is CASSIAGVRNQPQHF.

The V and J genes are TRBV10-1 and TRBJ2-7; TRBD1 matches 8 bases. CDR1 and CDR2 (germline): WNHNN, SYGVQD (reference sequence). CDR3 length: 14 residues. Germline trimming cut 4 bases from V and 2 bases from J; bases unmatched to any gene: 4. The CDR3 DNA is TGCGCCAGCAGTGCGGGACAGGTCCCCTACGAGCAGTACTTC. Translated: CASSAGQVPYEQYF.

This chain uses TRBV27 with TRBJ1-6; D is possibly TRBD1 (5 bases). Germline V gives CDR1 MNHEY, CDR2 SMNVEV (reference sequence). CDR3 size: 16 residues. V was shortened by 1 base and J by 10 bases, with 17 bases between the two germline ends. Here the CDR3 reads CASSLLGQGKGSPLHF. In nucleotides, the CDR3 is TGTGCCAGCAGTTTATTGGGTCAGGGAAAAGGATCACCCCTCCACTTT.

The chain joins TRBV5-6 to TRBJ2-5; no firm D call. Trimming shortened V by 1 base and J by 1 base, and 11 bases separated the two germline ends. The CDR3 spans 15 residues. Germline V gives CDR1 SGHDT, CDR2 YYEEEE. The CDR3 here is CASSLRLLVQETQYF. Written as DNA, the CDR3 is TGTGCCAGCAGCTTGCGTCTGTTAGTCCAAGAGACCCAGTACTTC.

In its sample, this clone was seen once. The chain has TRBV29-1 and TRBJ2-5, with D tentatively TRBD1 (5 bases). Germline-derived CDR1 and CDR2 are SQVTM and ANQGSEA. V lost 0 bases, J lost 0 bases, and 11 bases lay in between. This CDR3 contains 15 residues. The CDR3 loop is CSVEDSLGDQETQYF. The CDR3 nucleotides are TGCAGCGTTGAAGACTCCCTAGGGGACCAAGAGACCCAGTACTTC.

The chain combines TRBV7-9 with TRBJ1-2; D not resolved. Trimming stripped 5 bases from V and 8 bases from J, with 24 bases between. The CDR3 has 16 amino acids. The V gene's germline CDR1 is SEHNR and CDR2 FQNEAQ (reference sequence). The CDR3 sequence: CASSPPERGQNRGYTF. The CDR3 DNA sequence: TGTGCCAGCAGCCCCCCTGAGAGAGGCCAGAATAGGGGCTACACCTTC.